What follows are 32 T cell receptor beta chains derived from one specimen sequenced in a study of shared clonotypes between healthy human individuals (dated by TCRdb to the early 2020s). Libraries were built with the immunoSEQ multiplex PCR assay. Imported from immuneACCESS, the table was reduced by TCRdb to in-frame sequences with V and J called. These copies leave out some clones; in studies compared against another copy, an unresolved V gene accounts for under half, and the cause of the remainder is not known. Within this sample are 2,500,000 or so clones, with around 90% of them counted one time only. 0.37% of the sample comes from the top ten. The sample comprised naive CD4+ T cells from PBMCs. The cell subset or site label, read with the paper, signifies: CD45RA+ positively selected. These TCRs come from a man between 18 and 35 years old in good health. Some clones in this sample may be carry-over from other donors' samples.

This clone was detected only once. The genes are TRBV7-8 and TRBJ2-3, with D possibly matching TRBD1 (6 bases). Trimming cost V 1 base and J 1 base, with 12 bases left between them. Germline loops: CDR1 SGHVS, CDR2 FQNEAQ. CDR3 length: 16 residues. The CDR3 nucleotides read TGTGCCAGCAGCTTAGAGGGGGTGAGCGGCACAGATACGCAGTATTTT. Its translation: CASSLEGVSGTDTQYF.

The chain combines TRBV30 with TRBJ1-1; D might be TRBD1 (5 bases). The CDR3 totals 14 residues. Germline-derived CDR1 and CDR2 are GTSNPN and SVGIG (reference sequence). V lost 1 base and J 7 bases, leaving 16 bases between the germline ends. CDR3: CAWSETPPGNEAFF. The CDR3 DNA reads TGTGCCTGGAGTGAGACCCCCCCAGGGAATGAAGCTTTCTTT.

A remark on this clone: Distinct nucleotide sequences in the sample also encode this CDR3. This chain connects TRBV29-1 to TRBJ1-5, with D possibly TRBD1 on 6 matching bases. V shed 4 bases and J shed 1 base, with 8 bases lying between them. This CDR3 spans 13 amino acids. Germline-derived CDR1 and CDR2 are SQVTM and ANQGSEA. CDR3 sequence: CSVVQGSNQPQHF. The CDR3 coding sequence is TGCAGCGTTGTCCAGGGGAGCAATCAGCCCCAGCATTTT.

The chain uses TRBV19 and TRBJ1-2, with TRBD1 as a possible D gene (6 bases). The ends were cut back, 2 bases at V and 3 bases at J, with 13 bases in the middle. The CDR3 sequence is 15 residues long. The V gene's germline CDR1 is LNHDA and CDR2 SQIVND (reference sequence). The CDR3 spells CASSISGRGDYGYTF. DNA of the CDR3: TGTGCCAGTAGTATATCAGGAAGGGGGGACTATGGCTACACCTTC.

The V gene is TRBV28, the J gene TRBJ2-5, with TRBD2 matching over 9 bases. There are 18 residues in the CDR3. Germline V gene data show CDR1 as MDHEN and CDR2 as SYDVKM. V trimming: 3 bases; J trimming: 5 bases; junction bases outside the gene matches: 16. This chain's CDR3 is CASSFAVAGGPQWETQYF. CDR3 nucleotide sequence: TGTGCCAGCAGTTTTGCGGTGGCGGGAGGGCCCCAGTGGGAGACCCAGTACTTC. Full variable domain (remainder filled in from reference TRBV28 and TRBJ2-5): DVKVTQSSRYLVKRTGEKVFLECVQDMDHENMFWYRQDPGLGLRLIYFSYDVKMKEKGDIPEGYSVSREKKERFSLILESASTNQTSMYLCASSFAVAGGPQWETQYFGPGTRLLVL.

This chain links TRBV7-6 with TRBJ2-1; no definite D call. Trimming took off 0 bases at V and 9 bases at J, with 9 bases between the two ends. Per the germline V gene, CDR1 is SGHVS and CDR2 is FNYEAQ. The CDR3 totals 13 residues. The CDR3 bases are TGTGCCAGCAGCTTAGCGTTCATCGGTGAGCAGTTCTTC. Its translation is CASSLAFIGEQFF.

This chain uses TRBV7-3 with TRBJ2-1; 8 nucleotides align to TRBD2. The V segment lost 5 bases and the J segment 0 bases; nucleotides outside the gene matches: 6. This CDR3 comprises 16 residues. The germline CDR1 and CDR2 sequences are SGHTA and FQGTGA. CDR3 nucleotide sequence: TGTGCCAGCAGCCCCGGCGGGAGGAGCTCCTACAATGAGCAGTTCTTC. Translated, it gives CASSPGGRSSYNEQFF.

The rearrangement links TRBV18 to TRBJ2-7; 9 bases map to TRBD1. Germline CDR1 and CDR2: KGHSH and LQKENI. With 6 bases clipped from V and 5 bases from J, the junction kept 14 bases outside the gene matches. The CDR3 runs 16 residues. As DNA, the CDR3 is TGTGCCAGCTCGCTGGTGCCGGGACAGGGCTTCAACGAGCAGTACTTC. This translates into CASSLVPGQGFNEQYF.

The chain employs TRBV2 and TRBJ2-1; no reliable D call. CDR3 length: 13 residues. The germline CDR1 and CDR2 sequences are SNHLY and FYNNEI. With 1 base removed from V and 8 bases from J, the gap between germline ends came to 9 bases. The CDR3 bases are TGTGCCAGCAGTGAAGGGGGTAGCTATGAGCAGTTCTTC. Amino acids: CASSEGGSYEQFF.

This chain connects TRBV6-1 to TRBJ2-2, with D tentatively TRBD1 (6 bases). Trimming took off 6 bases at V and 7 bases at J, with 15 bases between the two ends. The germline CDR1 and CDR2 sequences are MNHNS and SASEGT. The CDR3 sequence is 14 residues long. CDR3 DNA: TGTGCCAGCAGCGCCGGGACAAGTTACGGGGAGCTGTTTTTT. Translated: CASSAGTSYGELFF.

This chain uses TRBV28 with TRBJ2-2, with 7 bases aligning to TRBD1. Germline V CDR1 and CDR2: MDHEN, SYDVKM. This CDR3 contains 14 residues. With 6 bases clipped from V and 4 bases from J, the junction kept 5 bases outside the gene matches. The CDR3 bases are TGTGCCAGCAGGAGAGACAGGGCCACCGGGGAGCTGTTTTTT. Protein: CASRRDRATGELFF. The full variable domain, in which reference TRBV28 and TRBJ2-2 provide the parts outside the CDR3, is DVKVTQSSRYLVKRTGEKVFLECVQDMDHENMFWYRQDPGLGLRLIYFSYDVKMKEKGDIPEGYSVSREKKERFSLILESASTNQTSMYLCASRRDRATGELFFGEGSRLTVL.

The rearrangement uses TRBV7-8 and TRBJ2-2; the D call may be TRBD1 or TRBD2 (5 bases each). Germline CDR1 reads SGHVS; CDR2 reads FQNEAQ. The CDR3 runs 19 residues. V was pared by 3 bases and J by 3 bases, with 23 bases between. The CDR3 spells CASSLAYRDPRGDTGELFF. As DNA, the CDR3 is TGTGCCAGCAGCTTGGCTTACCGGGACCCTCGAGGAGACACCGGGGAGCTGTTTTTT.

This clone was observed a handful of times. The chain combines TRBV6-5 with TRBJ2-3, with D hard to call. Germline V gene data show CDR1 as MNHEY and CDR2 as SVGAGI. The V gene lost 6 bases and the J gene lost 0 bases, with 4 bases spanning the gap. The CDR3 sequence is 12 residues long. CDR3 coding DNA: TGTGCCAGCAGGACTAGCACAGATACGCAGTATTTT. This gives the protein CASRTSTDTQYF.

This chain connects TRBV5-1 to TRBJ2-2, with 8 positions matching TRBD1. The CDR3 contains 17 residues. Germline CDR1 is SGHRS and CDR2 is YFSETQ. V dropped 0 bases and J dropped 6; count of bases not matched to a gene: 10. CDR3 region: CASSLGGPGGMSGELFF. The DNA for the CDR3 is TGCGCCAGCAGCTTGGGGGGCCCAGGGGGCATGTCCGGGGAGCTGTTTTTT. The entire variable domain, with the rest obtained from reference TRBV5-1 and TRBJ2-2, is as follows: KAGVTQTPRYLIKTRGQQVTLSCSPISGHRSVSWYQQTPGQGLQFLFEYFSETQRNKGNFPGRFSGRQFSNSRSEMNVSTLELGDSALYLCASSLGGPGGMSGELFFGEGSRLTVL.

The chain employs TRBV30 and TRBJ1-3; no firm D call. CDR3 length: 12 amino acids. The V gene lost 0 bases and the J gene lost 5 bases, with 5 bases spanning the gap. Per the germline V gene, CDR1 is GTSNPN and CDR2 is SVGIG (reference sequence). CDR3 region: CAWSVARNTIYF. DNA for the CDR3: TGTGCCTGGAGTGTAGCGAGAAACACCATATATTTT.

As for this clone: Other DNA variants within this sample encode the same CDR3. V gene TRBV28 combines with J gene TRBJ1-1; D unresolved. Germline assignment: CDR1 MDHEN and CDR2 SYDVKM. V dropped 8 bases and J dropped 0 bases, with 13 bases sitting between them. This CDR3 is 14 amino acids long. CDR3 sequence: CASSPWALNTEAFF. The CDR3 nucleotides read TGTGCCAGCTCTCCATGGGCACTGAACACTGAAGCTTTCTTT.

The chain employs TRBV6-1 and TRBJ2-5; TRBD1 matches at 12 bases. CDR1 is MNHNS, CDR2 SASEGT, per germline. The CDR3 covers 15 residues. The junction had 6 bases not matched to a gene; V was cut back by 5 bases and J by 5 bases. CDR3 DNA sequence: TGTGCCAGCAGTCTCGGGACAGGGGGCGCGGAGACCCAGTACTTC. It encodes CASSLGTGGAETQYF.

The sample holds one count of this clone. Additional DNA sequences in this sample encode the identical CDR3. J is TRBJ2-2 and V is TRBV18; 7 positions agree with TRBD2. V lost 3 bases to trimming and J lost 6 bases; unmatched junction nucleotides: 1. Per the germline V gene, CDR1 is KGHSH and CDR2 is LQKENI. This CDR3 spans 13 amino acids. The CDR3: CASSPRGAGELFF. The CDR3 DNA follows: TGTGCCAGCTCACCTCGGGGGGCCGGGGAGCTGTTTTTT.

This CDR3 reads CASSPRQGAGTGELFF. CDR3 nucleotide sequence: TGTGCCAGCAGTCCAAGACAGGGGGCCGGGACCGGGGAGCTGTTTTTT. The chain is built from TRBV25-1 and TRBJ2-2, with 10 bases matching TRBD1. The J segment lost 5 bases and the V segment lost 5 bases, leaving 8 bases of the junction unmatched. CDR3 length equals 16 residues. Germline V gene data show CDR1 as MGHDK and CDR2 as SYGVNS.

As for this clone: Other DNA sequences within the sample encode an identical CDR3. The chain couples TRBV5-1 to TRBJ2-3; 10 nucleotides align to TRBD1. This CDR3 is 16 amino acids long. J gave up 3 bases and V 2 bases, and 6 bases lay outside the gene matches. CDR1 SGHRS and CDR2 YFSETQ come from the germline V gene. The CDR3: CASSLAGTGETDTQYF. CDR3 DNA sequence: TGCGCCAGCAGCTTAGCCGGGACAGGGGAAACAGATACGCAGTATTTT.

This rearrangement joins TRBV5-1 to TRBJ1-2; no firm D call. CDR1 is SGHRS, CDR2 YFSETQ, per germline. Trimming cost V 4 bases and J 2 bases, with 21 bases left between them. This CDR3 has 17 amino acids. In DNA form, the CDR3 reads TGCGCCAGCAGCCAGCTTGGGTCCGGGTATGAGAACTATGGCTACACCTTC. It translates to CASSQLGSGYENYGYTF.

The chain links TRBV7-9 to TRBJ2-7; tentatively, D is TRBD1 or TRBD2 (5 bases each). Germline CDR1 SEHNR, CDR2 FQNEAQ (reference sequence). CDR3 length: 12 amino acids. The ends were cut back, 8 bases at V and 3 bases at J, with 11 bases in the middle. The CDR3 reads CASERGRYEQYF. The DNA for the CDR3 is TGTGCCAGCGAGAGGGGTCGCTACGAGCAGTACTTC. Complete variable domain (other parts from reference TRBV7-9 and TRBJ2-7): DTGVSQNPRHKITKRGQNVTFRCDPISEHNRLYWYRQTLGQGPEFLTYFQNEAQLEKSRLLSDRFSAERPKGSFSTLEIQRTEQGDSAMYLCASERGRYEQYFGPGTRLTVT.

The chain carries TRBV18 and TRBJ1-2; D possibly corresponds to TRBD1 (5 bases). The CDR3 runs to 15 residues. Germline CDR1 KGHSH, CDR2 LQKENI. Deletions cut 0 bases from V and 7 bases from J, with 15 bases between. As DNA, the CDR3 is TGTGCCAGCTCACCACCGTCAGGGAAAGGATCTGGCTACACCTTC. Amino acids: CASSPPSGKGSGYTF.

The DNA for the CDR3 is TGCGCCAGCAGCGGACCGGGACAGGCGGCCTTTAATGAAAAACTGTTTTTT. This encodes CASSGPGQAAFNEKLFF. The chain joins TRBV5-1 to TRBJ1-4, with 8 bases matching TRBD1. The CDR3 spans 17 residues. Losses at the gene ends were 4 bases for V and 4 bases for J; bases not matched to a gene: 12. CDR1 SGHRS and CDR2 YFSETQ come from the germline V gene.

CDR3 residues: CASSSSGGYEQYF. DNA for the CDR3: TGTGCCAGCAGTTCTTCAGGGGGCTACGAGCAGTACTTC. The J gene is TRBJ2-7, the V gene TRBV27; TRBD1 aligns across 7 bases. This CDR3 has 13 residues. V lost 4 bases to trimming and J lost 3 bases; unmatched junction nucleotides: 3. The germline gives CDR1 MNHEY, CDR2 SMNVEV (reference sequence).

The J gene is TRBJ2-5, the V gene TRBV10-1, with a possible D match to TRBD1 (6 bases). The germline V gene has CDR1 WNHNN and CDR2 SYGVQD (reference sequence). This CDR3 is 14 amino acids long. V dropped 6 bases and J dropped 3 bases, with 14 bases sitting between them. In DNA, the CDR3 is TGCGCCAGCAGGAAAGGGGACAATAAAGAGACCCAGTACTTC. Protein product: CASRKGDNKETQYF.

This chain connects TRBV6-1 to TRBJ2-3, with D possibly matching TRBD1 (6 bases). CDR1 and CDR2 from the germline V gene are MNHNS and SASEGT. This CDR3 comprises 14 residues. Trimming pared 4 bases from V and 6 bases from J, leaving 14 bases between. CDR3 DNA: TGTGCCAGCAGTGCTCCCAGGGGTGGCGATACGCAGTATTTT. Its protein product is CASSAPRGGDTQYF.

A remark on this clone: Different DNA sequences within this sample yield the same CDR3. This chain connects TRBV11-2 to TRBJ2-3; 12 positions match TRBD2. The CDR3 totals 17 residues. CDR1 SGHAT and CDR2 FQNNGV come from the germline V gene. V lost 1 base and J lost 0; bases outside the gene matches: 2. CDR3 residues: CASSLAGTSGSTDTQYF. The CDR3 DNA reads as TGTGCCAGCAGCTTAGCAGGGACTAGCGGGAGCACAGATACGCAGTATTTT.

About this clone itself: This sample also contains other DNA sequences that code for the same CDR3. The chain employs TRBV6-1 and TRBJ1-5, with a weak D call TRBD1 (5 bases). CDR1 and CDR2 from the germline V gene are MNHNS and SASEGT. The V and J ends lost 8 bases and 1 base respectively, with 9 bases between them. The CDR3 is 13 amino acids. Written as DNA, the CDR3 is TGTGCCAGCGGGACGGCGAGCAATCAGCCCCAGCATTTT. Translated, it gives CASGTASNQPQHF.

V usage is TRBV7-3 and J usage is TRBJ1-6; 7 bases are shared with TRBD1. Germline assignment: CDR1 SGHTA and CDR2 FQGTGA. Unmatched junction bases numbered 8, after V lost 5 bases and J lost 10 bases. The CDR3 loop spans 14 amino acids. The CDR3 bases are TGTGCCAGCAGCCCCGACAGGGCGGGATCACCCCTCCACTTT. As protein: CASSPDRAGSPLHF.

The gene calls are TRBV10-3 and TRBJ2-6; D is undetermined. This CDR3 is 13 amino acids long. Germline V gene lookup returns CDR1 ENHRY and CDR2 SYGVKD. Trimming removed 8 bases at V and 2 bases at J, with 7 bases between. CDR3 region: CAISPPGANVLTF. The DNA for the CDR3 is TGTGCCATCTCCCCCCCTGGGGCCAACGTCCTGACTTTC.

The V call is TRBV27, the J call TRBJ2-2; D is uncertain. CDR3 size: 14 residues. The germline V gene has CDR1 MNHEY and CDR2 SMNVEV (reference sequence). V was shortened by 2 bases and J by 3 bases, with 7 bases between the two germline ends. The CDR3 reads CASSLRSHTGELFF. The CDR3 DNA reads TGTGCCAGCAGTTTACGGTCGCACACCGGGGAGCTGTTTTTT.